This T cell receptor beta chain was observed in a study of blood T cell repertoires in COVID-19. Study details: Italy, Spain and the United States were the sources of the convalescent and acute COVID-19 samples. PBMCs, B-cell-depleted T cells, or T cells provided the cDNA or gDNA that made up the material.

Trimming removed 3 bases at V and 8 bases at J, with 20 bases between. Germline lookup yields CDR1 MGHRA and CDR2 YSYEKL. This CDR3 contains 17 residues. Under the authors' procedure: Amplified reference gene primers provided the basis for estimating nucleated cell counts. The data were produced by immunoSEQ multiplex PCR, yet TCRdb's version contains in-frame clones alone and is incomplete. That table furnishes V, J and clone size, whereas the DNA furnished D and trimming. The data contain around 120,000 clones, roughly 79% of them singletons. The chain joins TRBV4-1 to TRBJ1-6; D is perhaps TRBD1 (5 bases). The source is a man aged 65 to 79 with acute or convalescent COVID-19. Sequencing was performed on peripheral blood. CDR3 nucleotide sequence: TGCGCCAGCAGCCAGAAGGTGGAGGGTGTGGGGGATTCACCCCTCCACTTT. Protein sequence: CASSQKVEGVGDSPLHF.